Below, one T cell receptor (beta chain) is given with its context. Its antigen is not known. Unique molecular identifiers were incorporated into the prepared TCRbeta library. In TCRdb, the PCR reads were re-called with MiXCR into one record per CDR3 protein. The table records a few hundred thousand distinct CDR3 sequences, about a quarter of them present only once. Germline V gene lookup returns CDR1 ENHRY and CDR2 SYGVKD. The CDR3 consists of 14 residues. Trimming removed 7 bases from V and 7 bases from J, with 17 bases in between. This specimen belongs to a study of T-cell reconstitution after alpha-beta-depleted transplantation in children. Whole-study results and caveats: When one year had passed after transplant, most T-cell counts and diversity came from newly produced T cells.

The V gene is TRBV10-3, the J gene TRBJ2-1; a weak D match, TRBD2 (6 bases). The sequencing here drew on PBMCs, taken before TCRalphabeta/CD19-depleted stem cell transplant. This clonotype originated in a boy in the first two years of life with Wiskott-Aldrich syndrome, due to receive a stem cell transplant. This CDR3 is CAITKGLFLNEQFF. The CDR3 bases are TGTGCCATCACTAAGGGACTTTTTCTGAATGAGCAGTTCTTC.